This is a list of T cell receptor beta chains from one sample in a study of post-analysis software for immune sequencing data. A single record per CDR3 protein comes from TCRdb applying MiXCR to the PCR reads. The data hold approximately 250,000 distinct CDR3 sequences, with 36% observed a single time. The source material was blood. These receptors were collected from a girl aged 10 to 17 with multiple sclerosis. The CDR3 runs from the conserved cysteine through the conserved F or W. The D gene is left open where the match is weak. Clone sizes are given selectively: once, few, many, or a class where the clone is expanded.

D gene	J gene	clone size	CDR3 length	V gene	CDR3 DNA	CDR3 protein
TRBD1	TRBJ1-2	many	17	TRBV20-1	TGCAGTGCTAGACCACCTCGTGGGCAGGGGGTGGAGGATGGCTACACCTTC	CSARPPRGQGVEDGYTF
TRBD1	TRBJ2-1	many	14	TRBV2	TGTGCCAGCAGACGAGACAGGGGATGGGATGAGCAGTTCTTC	CASRRDRGWDEQFF
NA	TRBJ2-1	many	14	TRBV5-1	TGCGCCAGCAGCTCCCGGGCCCCCTACAATGAGCAGTTCTTC	CASSSRAPYNEQFF
NA	TRBJ1-5	many	13	TRBV19	TGTGCCGCGGGGGGCAGCCTCAATCAGCCCCAGCATTTT	CAAGGSLNQPQHF
NA	TRBJ2-1	NA	17	TRBV7-7	TGTGCCAGCAGCCAGAACCTTGGACAGTTCTCCTACAATGAGCAGTTCTTC	CASSQNLGQFSYNEQFF
TRBD1	TRBJ1-6	few	21	TRBV9	TGTGCCAGCAGCGTAGACCCGACAGGGAACTCATTGAGCTCCTATAATTCACCCCTCCACTTT	CASSVDPTGNSLSSYNSPLHF
NA	TRBJ1-6	NA	14	TRBV27	TGTGCCAGCAGTTGGAGGGAGAGTACTTCACCCCTCCACTTT	CASSWRESTSPLHF
NA	TRBJ1-1	many	12	TRBV7-9	TGTGCCAGCAGCTTTGGGCAGTCTGAAGCTTTCTTT	CASSFGQSEAFF
TRBD2	TRBJ2-5	many	15	TRBV12-3/TRBV12-4	TGTGCCAGCAGCCCCGATGGGACTAGCAGGGAGACCCAGTACTTC	CASSPDGTSRETQYF
NA	TRBJ2-3	NA	11	TRBV29-1	TGCAGCGTTGGGCCCTCAGATACGCAGTATTTT	CSVGPSDTQYF
TRBD2	TRBJ2-1	NA	13	TRBV20-1	TGCAGTGCTTTGGGACTAGTAGGCAATGAGCAGTTCTTC	CSALGLVGNEQFF
NA	TRBJ1-2	few	13	TRBV6-1	TGTGCCAGCAGCCGTTCCCCCTACTATGGCTACACCTTC	CASSRSPYYGYTF
NA	TRBJ1-1	few	15	TRBV4-1	TGCGCCAGCAGCCAAGCCCATGGGCTTGGGACTGAAGCTTTCTTT	CASSQAHGLGTEAFF
NA	TRBJ1-1	NA	14	TRBV15	TGTGCCACCAGCAGAGGGACGATGGACACTGAAGCTTTCTTT	CATSRGTMDTEAFF
NA	TRBJ1-1	NA	11	TRBV3-1	TGTGCCAGCAGCCAAGCCGGGGGAGCTTTCTTT	CASSQAGGAFF
TRBD2	TRBJ2-1	many	15	TRBV6-4	TGTGCCAGCAGTGTGCGGGAGGGCCTGAACAATGAGCAGTTCTTC	CASSVREGLNNEQFF
TRBD2	TRBJ2-1	NA	17	TRBV9	TGTGCCAGCAGCTTCCTGACTAGCGGGAGCTCCTATAATGAGCAGTTCTTC	CASSFLTSGSSYNEQFF
NA	TRBJ1-4	many	15	TRBV5-1	TGCGCCAGCAGCTTGGAGGCTCCCACTAATGAAAAACTGTTTTTT	CASSLEAPTNEKLFF
NA	TRBJ1-3	few	14	TRBV14	TGTGCCAGCAGCCAAGATGGGGCTGGAAACACCATATATTTT	CASSQDGAGNTIYF
NA	TRBJ1-1	few	14	TRBV20-1	TGCAGTGCTAGTTTACCTTTGGGGGACACTGAAGCTTTCTTT	CSASLPLGDTEAFF
NA	TRBJ1-6	NA	16	TRBV7-9	TGTGCCAGCAGCTTAAAAGGAGGGAACCCTAATTCACCCCTCCACTTT	CASSLKGGNPNSPLHF
NA	TRBJ2-1	NA	15	TRBV5-1	TGCGCCAGCAGCTCGGACAGCCCAGGGGGGAATGAGCAGTTCTTC	CASSSDSPGGNEQFF
TRBD2	TRBJ2-1	few	17	TRBV13	TGTGCCAGCAGCCGTATCCTAGGGCTAGCGGGCTACAATGAGCAGTTCTTC	CASSRILGLAGYNEQFF
NA	TRBJ2-3	once	14	TRBV20-1	TGCAGTGCTAGAGCCCCGACTAGGTCAGATACGCAGTATTTT	CSARAPTRSDTQYF
NA	TRBJ1-5	NA	15	TRBV12-3/TRBV12-4	TGTGCCAGCAGTTTCGGGGGGGCTGGCAATCAGCCCCAGCATTTT	CASSFGGAGNQPQHF
NA	TRBJ2-4	many	14	TRBV27	TGTGCCAGCAGTCCTCTCGGACGGACAAACATTCAGTACTTC	CASSPLGRTNIQYF